This TCR beta chain was recovered during a study of beta chain features in type 1 diabetes. Study-wide findings and caveats: In the patient group, naive, central memory and Treg TCRB repertoires seemed more alike than in the healthy donor group. TCRB CDR3s were moderately but significantly shorter in Type 1 diabetes patients in all four CD4+ subsets.

Concerning this clone itself: The antigen remains unidentified.

This CDR3 comprises 11 residues. Germline V gene lookup returns CDR1 DFQATT and CDR2 SNEGSKA (reference sequence). Trimming stripped 6 bases from V and 7 bases from J, with 12 bases between. Expressed TCRB transcripts were sequenced after all isolated RNA was converted to cDNA. Read totals for stem cell-like memory T cell samples averaged about 1 million. Profiling relied on immunoSEQ multiplex PCR, and the TCRdb table lists in-frame clones only, not all of them. The table has over 14,000 clones, around 69% seen once; the top ten hold around 0.31%. The sample was stem cell memory CD4+ T cells from blood. The chain joins TRBV20-1 to TRBJ2-5; no clear D. This receptor was identified in a woman under 30 with type 1 diabetes. The CDR3 here is CSASEAGTQYF. The CDR3 nucleotides are TGCAGTGCCAGCGAAGCCGGGACCCAGTACTTC.